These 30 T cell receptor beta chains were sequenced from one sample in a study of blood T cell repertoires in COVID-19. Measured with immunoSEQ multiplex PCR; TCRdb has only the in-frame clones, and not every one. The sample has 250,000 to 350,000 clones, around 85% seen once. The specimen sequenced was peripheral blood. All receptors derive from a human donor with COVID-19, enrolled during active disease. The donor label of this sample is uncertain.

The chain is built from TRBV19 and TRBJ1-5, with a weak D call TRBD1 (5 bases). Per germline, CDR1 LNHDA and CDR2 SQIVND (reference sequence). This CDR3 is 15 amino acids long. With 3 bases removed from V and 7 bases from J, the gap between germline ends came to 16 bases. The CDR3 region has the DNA TGTGCCAGTAGTATGGGGGAGGGGTTTCGGCAGCCCCAGCATTTT. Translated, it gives CASSMGEGFRQPQHF.

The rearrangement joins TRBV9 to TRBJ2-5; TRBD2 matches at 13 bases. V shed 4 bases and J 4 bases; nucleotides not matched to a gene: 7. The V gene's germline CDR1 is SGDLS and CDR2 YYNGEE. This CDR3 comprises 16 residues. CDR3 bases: TGTGCCAGCAGCCTTACTAGCGGGAGGGCCCGAGAGACCCAGTACTTC. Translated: CASSLTSGRARETQYF.

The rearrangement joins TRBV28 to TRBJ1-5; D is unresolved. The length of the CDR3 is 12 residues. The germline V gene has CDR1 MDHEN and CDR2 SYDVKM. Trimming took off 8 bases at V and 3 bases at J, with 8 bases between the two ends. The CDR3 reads CASLGLNQPQHF. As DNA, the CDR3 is TGTGCCAGCCTGGGCCTCAATCAGCCCCAGCATTTT.

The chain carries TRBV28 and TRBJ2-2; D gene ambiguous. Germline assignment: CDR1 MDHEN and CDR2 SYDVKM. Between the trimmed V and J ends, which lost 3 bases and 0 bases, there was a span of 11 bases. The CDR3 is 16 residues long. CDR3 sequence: CASSFAGVPNTGELFF. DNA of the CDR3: TGTGCCAGCAGTTTCGCCGGAGTCCCGAACACCGGGGAGCTGTTTTTT.

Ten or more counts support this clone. CDR3 loop: CASSEAGGLTEAFF. The CDR3 nucleotides read TGTGCCAGCAGTGAAGCTGGAGGGTTGACTGAAGCTTTCTTT. J is TRBJ1-1 and V is TRBV2; D uncertain. This CDR3 has 14 residues. Germline CDR1 and CDR2: SNHLY and FYNNEI. Trimming took 0 bases from V and 5 from J, leaving 10 bases between them.

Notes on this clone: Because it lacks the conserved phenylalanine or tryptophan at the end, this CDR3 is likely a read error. Written as DNA, the CDR3 is TGTGCCAGTAGTACCCCCGACAGGGGGCGCGACGAGCAGTACCTC. Its protein is CASSTPDRGRDEQYL. The V and J genes are TRBV19 and TRBJ2-7; 10 bases fit TRBD1. The CDR3 runs to 15 residues. CDR1 is LNHDA, CDR2 SQIVND, per germline (reference sequence). With 4 bases clipped from V and 5 bases from J, the junction kept 8 bases outside the gene matches.

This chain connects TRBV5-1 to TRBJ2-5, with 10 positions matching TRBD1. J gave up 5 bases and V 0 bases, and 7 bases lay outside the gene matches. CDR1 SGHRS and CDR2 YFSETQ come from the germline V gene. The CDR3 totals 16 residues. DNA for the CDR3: TGCGCCAGCAGCTTGGACACAGGGACAGGGGTGGAGACCCAGTACTTC. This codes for CASSLDTGTGVETQYF.

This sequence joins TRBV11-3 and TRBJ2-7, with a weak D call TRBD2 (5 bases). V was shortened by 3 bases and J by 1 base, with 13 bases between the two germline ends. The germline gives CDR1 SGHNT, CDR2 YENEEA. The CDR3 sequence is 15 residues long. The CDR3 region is CASSLGAGDSYEQYF. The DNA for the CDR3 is TGTGCCAGCAGCTTGGGCGCGGGCGATTCCTACGAGCAGTACTTC.

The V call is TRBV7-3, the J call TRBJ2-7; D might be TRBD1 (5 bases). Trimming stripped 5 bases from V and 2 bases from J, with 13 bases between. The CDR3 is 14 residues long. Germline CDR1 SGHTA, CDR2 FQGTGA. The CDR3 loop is CASSPTVTAYEQYF. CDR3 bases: TGTGCCAGCAGCCCGACAGTGACCGCCTACGAGCAGTACTTC. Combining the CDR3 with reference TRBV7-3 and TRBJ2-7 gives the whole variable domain GAGVSQTPSNKVTEKGKYVELRCDPISGHTALYWYRQSLGQGPEFLIYFQGTGAADDSGLPNDRFFAVRPEGSVSTLKIQRTERGDSAVYLCASSPTVTAYEQYFGPGTRLTVT.

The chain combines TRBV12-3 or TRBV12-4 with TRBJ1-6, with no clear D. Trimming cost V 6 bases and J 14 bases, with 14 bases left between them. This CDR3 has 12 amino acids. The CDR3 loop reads CASRRPFGALHF. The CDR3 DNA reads TGTGCCAGCAGGCGGCCCTTCGGGGCCCTCCACTTT.

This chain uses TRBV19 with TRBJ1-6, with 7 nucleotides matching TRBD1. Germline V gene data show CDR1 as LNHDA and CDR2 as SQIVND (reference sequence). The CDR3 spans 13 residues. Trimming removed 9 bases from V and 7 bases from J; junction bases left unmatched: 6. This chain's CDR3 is CASQQGQNSPLHF. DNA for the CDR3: TGTGCCAGCCAACAGGGGCAAAATTCACCCCTCCACTTT.

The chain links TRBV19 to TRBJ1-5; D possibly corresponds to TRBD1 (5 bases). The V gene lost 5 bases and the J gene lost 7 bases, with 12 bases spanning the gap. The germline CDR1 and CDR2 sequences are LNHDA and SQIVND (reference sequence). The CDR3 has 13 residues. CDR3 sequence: CASSFPGYQPQHF. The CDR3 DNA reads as TGTGCCAGTAGTTTTCCAGGGTACCAGCCCCAGCATTTT.

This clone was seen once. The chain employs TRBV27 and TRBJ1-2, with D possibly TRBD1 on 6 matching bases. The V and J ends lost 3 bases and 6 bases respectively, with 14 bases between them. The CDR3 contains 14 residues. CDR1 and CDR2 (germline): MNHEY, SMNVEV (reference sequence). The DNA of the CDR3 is TGTGCCAGCAGTTTCCGGGGGGCGATGGATGGCTACACCTTC. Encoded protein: CASSFRGAMDGYTF.

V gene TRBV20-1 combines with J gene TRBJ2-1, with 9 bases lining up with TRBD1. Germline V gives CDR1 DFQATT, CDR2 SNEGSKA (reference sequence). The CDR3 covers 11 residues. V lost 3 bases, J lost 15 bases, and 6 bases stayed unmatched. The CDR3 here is CSASGQGWGFF. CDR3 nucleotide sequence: TGCAGTGCTAGTGGACAGGGGTGGGGGTTCTTC.

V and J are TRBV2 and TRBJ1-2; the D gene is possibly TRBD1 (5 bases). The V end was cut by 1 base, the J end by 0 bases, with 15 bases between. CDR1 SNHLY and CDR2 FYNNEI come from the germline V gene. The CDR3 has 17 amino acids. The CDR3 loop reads CASSEGLGGPANYGYTF. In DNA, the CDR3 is TGTGCCAGCAGTGAAGGGTTGGGGGGTCCAGCTAACTATGGCTACACCTTC.

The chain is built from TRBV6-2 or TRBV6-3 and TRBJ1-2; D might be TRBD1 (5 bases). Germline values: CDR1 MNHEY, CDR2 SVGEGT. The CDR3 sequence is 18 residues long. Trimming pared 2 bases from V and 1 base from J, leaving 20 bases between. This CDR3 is CASSYIFGGPHLNYGYTF. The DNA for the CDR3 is TGTGCCAGCAGTTACATTTTCGGGGGACCCCATCTTAACTATGGCTACACCTTC.

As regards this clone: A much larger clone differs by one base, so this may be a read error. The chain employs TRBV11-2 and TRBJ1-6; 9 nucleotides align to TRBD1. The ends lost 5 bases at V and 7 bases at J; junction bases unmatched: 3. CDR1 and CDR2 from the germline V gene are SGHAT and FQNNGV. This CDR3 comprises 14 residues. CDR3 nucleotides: TGTGCCAGCAGCCAGGACAGGGGAAATTCACCCCTCCACTTT. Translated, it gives CASSQDRGNSPLHF.

The CDR3 region is CARSLAGDTEAFF. CDR3 sequence (DNA): TGTGCCAGAAGCTTAGCCGGAGACACTGAAGCTTTCTTT. The V and J genes are TRBV7-5 and TRBJ1-1. TRBV7-5 is reported as a pseudogene. This CDR3 contains 13 residues.

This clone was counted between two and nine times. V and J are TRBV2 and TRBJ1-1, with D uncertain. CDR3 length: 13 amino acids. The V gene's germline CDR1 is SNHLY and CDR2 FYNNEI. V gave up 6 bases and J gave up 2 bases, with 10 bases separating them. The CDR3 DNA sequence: TGTGCCAGCAGCGACACGCTCAACACTGAAGCTTTCTTT. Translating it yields CASSDTLNTEAFF.

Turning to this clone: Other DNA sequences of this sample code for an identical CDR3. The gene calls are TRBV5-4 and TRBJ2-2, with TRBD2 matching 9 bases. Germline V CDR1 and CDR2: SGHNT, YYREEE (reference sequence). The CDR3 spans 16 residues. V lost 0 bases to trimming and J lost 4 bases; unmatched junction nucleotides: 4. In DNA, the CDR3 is TGTGCCAGCAGCTTGGGCAGCGGGAGGAGCACCGGGGAGCTGTTTTTT. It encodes CASSLGSGRSTGELFF.

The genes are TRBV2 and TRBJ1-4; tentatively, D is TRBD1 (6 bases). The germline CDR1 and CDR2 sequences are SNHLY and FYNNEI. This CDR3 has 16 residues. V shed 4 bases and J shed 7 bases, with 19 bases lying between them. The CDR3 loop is CASSVFGTGLGEKLFF. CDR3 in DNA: TGTGCCAGCAGTGTTTTCGGAACAGGGTTGGGTGAAAAACTGTTTTTT.

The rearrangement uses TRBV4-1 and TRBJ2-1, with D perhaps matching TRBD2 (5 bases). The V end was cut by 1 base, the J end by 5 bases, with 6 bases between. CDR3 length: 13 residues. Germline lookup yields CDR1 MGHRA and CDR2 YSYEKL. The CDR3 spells CASSQVEDNEQFF. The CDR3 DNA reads TGCGCCAGCAGCCAAGTGGAGGACAATGAGCAGTTCTTC.

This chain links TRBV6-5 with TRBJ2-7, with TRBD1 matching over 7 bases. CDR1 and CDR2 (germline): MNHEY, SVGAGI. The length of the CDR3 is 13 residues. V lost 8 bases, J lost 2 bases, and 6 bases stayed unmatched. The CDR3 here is CASGQAIAYEQYF. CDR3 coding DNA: TGTGCCAGCGGACAGGCGATCGCCTACGAGCAGTACTTC.

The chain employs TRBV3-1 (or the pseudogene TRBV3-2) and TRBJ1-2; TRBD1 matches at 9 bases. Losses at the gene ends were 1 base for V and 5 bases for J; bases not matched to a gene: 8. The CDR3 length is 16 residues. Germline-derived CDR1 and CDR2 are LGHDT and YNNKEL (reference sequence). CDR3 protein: CASSQVTYRGLYGYTF. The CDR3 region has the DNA TGTGCCAGCAGCCAAGTTACCTACAGGGGGCTGTATGGCTACACCTTC.

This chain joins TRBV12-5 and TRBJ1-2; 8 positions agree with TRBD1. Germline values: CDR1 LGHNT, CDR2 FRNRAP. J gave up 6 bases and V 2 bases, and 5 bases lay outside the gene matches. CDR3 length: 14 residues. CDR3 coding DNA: TGTGCTAGTGGTTTGCTCACAGGGGGGAATGGCTACACCTTC. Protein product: CASGLLTGGNGYTF.

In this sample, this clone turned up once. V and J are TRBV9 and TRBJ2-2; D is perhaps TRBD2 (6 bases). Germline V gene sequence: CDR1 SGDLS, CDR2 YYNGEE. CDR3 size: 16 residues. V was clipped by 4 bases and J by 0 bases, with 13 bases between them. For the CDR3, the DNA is TGTGCCAGCAGCACGAAGCGGGCCTCGAACACCGGGGAGCTGTTTTTT. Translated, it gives CASSTKRASNTGELFF.

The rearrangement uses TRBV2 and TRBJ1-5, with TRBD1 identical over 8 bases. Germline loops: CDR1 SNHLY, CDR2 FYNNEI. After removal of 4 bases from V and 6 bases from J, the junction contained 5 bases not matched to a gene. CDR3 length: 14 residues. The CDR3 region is CASSGQGLSQPQHF. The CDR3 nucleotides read TGTGCCAGCAGTGGACAGGGGTTGAGTCAGCCCCAGCATTTT. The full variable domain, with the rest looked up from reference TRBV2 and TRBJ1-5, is EPEVTQTPSHQVTQMGQEVILRCVPISNHLYFYWYRQILGQKVEFLVSFYNNEISEKSEIFDDQFSVERPDGSNFTLKIRSTKLEDSAMYFCASSGQGLSQPQHFGDGTRLSIL.

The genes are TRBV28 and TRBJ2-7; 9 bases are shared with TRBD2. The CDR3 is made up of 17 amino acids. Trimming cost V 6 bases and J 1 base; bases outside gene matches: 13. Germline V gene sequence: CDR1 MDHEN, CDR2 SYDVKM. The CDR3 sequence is CASRSSLAGPLSYEQYF. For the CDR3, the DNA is TGTGCCAGCAGGTCTTCTCTAGCGGGGCCCTTATCCTACGAGCAGTACTTC.

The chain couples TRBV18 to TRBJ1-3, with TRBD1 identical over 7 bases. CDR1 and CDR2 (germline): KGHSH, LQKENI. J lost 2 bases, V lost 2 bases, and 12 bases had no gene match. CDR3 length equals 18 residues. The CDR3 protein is CASSPSTGRMDPGNTIYF. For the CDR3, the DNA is TGTGCCAGCTCACCATCGACAGGGAGAATGGATCCTGGAAACACCATATATTTT. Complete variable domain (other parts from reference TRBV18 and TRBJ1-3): NAGVMQNPRHLVRRRGQEARLRCSPMKGHSHVYWYRQLPEEGLKFMVYLQKENIIDESGMPKERFSAEFPKEGPSILRIQQVVRGDSAAYFCASSPSTGRMDPGNTIYFGEGSWLTVV.

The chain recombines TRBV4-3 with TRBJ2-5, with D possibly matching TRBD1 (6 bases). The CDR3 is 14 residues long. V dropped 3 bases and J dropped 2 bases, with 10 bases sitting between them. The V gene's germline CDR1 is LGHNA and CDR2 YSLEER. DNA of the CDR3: TGCGCCAGCAGCCATCCGGGACAACAAGAGACCCAGTACTTC. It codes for CASSHPGQQETQYF.